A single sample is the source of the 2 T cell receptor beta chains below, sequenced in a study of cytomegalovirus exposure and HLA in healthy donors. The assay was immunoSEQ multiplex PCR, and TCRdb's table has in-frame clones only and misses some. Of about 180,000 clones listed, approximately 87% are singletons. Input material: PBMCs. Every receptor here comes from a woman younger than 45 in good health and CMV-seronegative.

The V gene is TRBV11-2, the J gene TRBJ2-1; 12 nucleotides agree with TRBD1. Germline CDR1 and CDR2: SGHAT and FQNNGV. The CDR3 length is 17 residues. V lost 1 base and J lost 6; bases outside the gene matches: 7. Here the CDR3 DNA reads TGTGCCAGCAGCTTAGTAAAGGGACAGGGGGCGCCCAATGAGCAGTTCTTC. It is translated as CASSLVKGQGAPNEQFF.

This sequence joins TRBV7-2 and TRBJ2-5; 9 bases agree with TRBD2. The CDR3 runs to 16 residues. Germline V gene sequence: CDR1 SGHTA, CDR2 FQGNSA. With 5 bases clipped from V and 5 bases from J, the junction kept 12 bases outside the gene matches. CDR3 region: CASSLLAGPLGETQYF. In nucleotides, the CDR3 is TGTGCCAGCAGCCTCCTAGCGGGGCCCCTCGGGGAGACCCAGTACTTC.